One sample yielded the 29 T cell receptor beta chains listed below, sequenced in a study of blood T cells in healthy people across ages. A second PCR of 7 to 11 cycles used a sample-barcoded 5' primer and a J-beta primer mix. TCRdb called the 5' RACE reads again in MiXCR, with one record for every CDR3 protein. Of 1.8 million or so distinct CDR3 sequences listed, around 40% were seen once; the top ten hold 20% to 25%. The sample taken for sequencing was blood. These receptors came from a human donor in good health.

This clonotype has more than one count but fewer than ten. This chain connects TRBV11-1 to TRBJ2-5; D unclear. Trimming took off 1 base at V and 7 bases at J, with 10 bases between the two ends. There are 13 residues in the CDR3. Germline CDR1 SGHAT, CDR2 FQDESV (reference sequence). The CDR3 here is CASSLVVLGTQYF. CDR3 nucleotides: TGTGCCAGCAGCTTAGTGGTTTTGGGGACCCAGTACTTC.

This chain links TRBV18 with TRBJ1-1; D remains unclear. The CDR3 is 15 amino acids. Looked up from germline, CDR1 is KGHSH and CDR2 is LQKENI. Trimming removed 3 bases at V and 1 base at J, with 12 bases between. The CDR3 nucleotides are TGTGCCAGCTCACCGACTGAGGTGGAGAACACTGAAGCTTTCTTT. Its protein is CASSPTEVENTEAFF.

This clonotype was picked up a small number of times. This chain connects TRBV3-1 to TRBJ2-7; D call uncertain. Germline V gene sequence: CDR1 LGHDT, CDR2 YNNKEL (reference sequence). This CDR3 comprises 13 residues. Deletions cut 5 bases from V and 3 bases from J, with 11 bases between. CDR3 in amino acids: CASSGDNNYEQYF. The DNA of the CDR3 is TGTGCCAGCAGCGGGGATAACAACTACGAGCAGTACTTC.

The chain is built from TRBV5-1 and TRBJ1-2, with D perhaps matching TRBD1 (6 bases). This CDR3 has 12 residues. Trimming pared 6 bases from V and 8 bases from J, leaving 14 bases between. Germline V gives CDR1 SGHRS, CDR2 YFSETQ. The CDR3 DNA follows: TGCGCCAGCACCGAAGCAGGGGACGGCTACACCTTC. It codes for CASTEAGDGYTF.

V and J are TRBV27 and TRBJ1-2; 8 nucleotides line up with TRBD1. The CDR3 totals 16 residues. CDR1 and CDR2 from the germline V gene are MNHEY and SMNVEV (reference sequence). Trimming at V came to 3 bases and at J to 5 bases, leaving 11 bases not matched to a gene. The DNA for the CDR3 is TGTGCCAGCAGTTTGCGTTTTGACAGGGGACGATATGGCTACACCTTC. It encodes CASSLRFDRGRYGYTF.

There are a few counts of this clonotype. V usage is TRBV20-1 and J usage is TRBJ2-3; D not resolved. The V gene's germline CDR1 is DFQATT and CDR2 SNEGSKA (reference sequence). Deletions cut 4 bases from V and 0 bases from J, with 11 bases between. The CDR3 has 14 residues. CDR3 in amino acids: CSAMTGLSTDTQYF. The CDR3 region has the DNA TGCAGTGCTATGACGGGTCTGAGCACAGATACGCAGTATTTT.

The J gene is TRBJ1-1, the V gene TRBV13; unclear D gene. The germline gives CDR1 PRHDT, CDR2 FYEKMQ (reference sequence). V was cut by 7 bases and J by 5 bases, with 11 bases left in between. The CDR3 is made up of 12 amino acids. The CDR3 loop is CASTDPGTEAFF. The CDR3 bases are TGTGCCAGCACTGACCCGGGGACTGAAGCTTTCTTT.

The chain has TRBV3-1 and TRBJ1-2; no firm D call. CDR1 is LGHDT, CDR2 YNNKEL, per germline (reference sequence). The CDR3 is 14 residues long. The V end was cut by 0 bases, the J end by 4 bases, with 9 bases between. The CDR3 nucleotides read TGTGCCAGCAGCCAAGAAGGCACAGTCTATGGCTACACCTTC. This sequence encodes CASSQEGTVYGYTF.

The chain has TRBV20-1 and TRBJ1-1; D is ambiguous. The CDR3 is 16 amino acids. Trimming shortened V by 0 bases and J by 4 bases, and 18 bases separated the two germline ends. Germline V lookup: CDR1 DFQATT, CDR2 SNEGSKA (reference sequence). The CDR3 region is CSARDWVGFEGTEAFF. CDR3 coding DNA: TGCAGTGCTAGAGATTGGGTGGGATTCGAGGGCACTGAAGCTTTCTTT.

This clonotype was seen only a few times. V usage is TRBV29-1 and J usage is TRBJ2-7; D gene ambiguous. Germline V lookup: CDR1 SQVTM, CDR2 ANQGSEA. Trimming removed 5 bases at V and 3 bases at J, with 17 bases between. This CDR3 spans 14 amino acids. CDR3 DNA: TGCAGCGTTAAATCCCAAATCTCCAGCTACGAGCAGTACTTC. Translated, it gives CSVKSQISSYEQYF.

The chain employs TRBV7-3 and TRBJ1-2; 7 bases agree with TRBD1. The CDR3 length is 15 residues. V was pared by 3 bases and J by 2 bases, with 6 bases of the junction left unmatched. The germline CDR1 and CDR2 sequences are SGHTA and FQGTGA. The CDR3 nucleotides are TGTGCCAGCAGCTTTAAAGGGGGACAGAACTATGGCTACACCTTC. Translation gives CASSFKGGQNYGYTF.

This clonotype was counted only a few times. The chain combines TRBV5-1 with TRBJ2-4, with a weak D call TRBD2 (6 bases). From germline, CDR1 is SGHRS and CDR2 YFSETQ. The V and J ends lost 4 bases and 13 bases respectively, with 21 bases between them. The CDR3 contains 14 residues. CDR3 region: CASSPEGTDPGQYF. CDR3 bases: TGCGCCAGCAGCCCGGAGGGGACCGACCCTGGGCAGTACTTC.

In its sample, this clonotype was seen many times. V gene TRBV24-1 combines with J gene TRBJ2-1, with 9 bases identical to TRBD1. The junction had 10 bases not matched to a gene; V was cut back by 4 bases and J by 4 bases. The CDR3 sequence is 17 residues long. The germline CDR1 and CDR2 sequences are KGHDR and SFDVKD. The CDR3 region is CATSDKAGQGNYNEQFF. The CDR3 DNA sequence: TGTGCCACCAGTGACAAAGCGGGACAGGGAAATTACAATGAGCAGTTCTTC.

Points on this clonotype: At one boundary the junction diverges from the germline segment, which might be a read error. CDR3 amino acids: CAISPLQGVSCNEQFF. Here the CDR3 DNA reads TGTGCCATCAGCCCGCTTCAGGGGGTCTCCTGCAATGAGCAGTTCTTC. The rearrangement links TRBV10-3 to TRBJ2-1, with TRBD1 matching over 7 bases. The CDR3 covers 16 residues. Germline CDR1 ENHRY, CDR2 SYGVKD.

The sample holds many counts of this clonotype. CDR3 protein: CASSLRDIQYF. The CDR3 nucleotides are TGTGCCAGCAGCCTGCGGGACATTCAGTACTTC. V gene TRBV7-2 combines with J gene TRBJ2-4, with D possibly matching TRBD2 (5 bases). The CDR3 is 11 amino acids. Germline CDR1 SGHTA, CDR2 FQGNSA. V lost 5 bases to trimming and J lost 8 bases, with 7 bases between them.

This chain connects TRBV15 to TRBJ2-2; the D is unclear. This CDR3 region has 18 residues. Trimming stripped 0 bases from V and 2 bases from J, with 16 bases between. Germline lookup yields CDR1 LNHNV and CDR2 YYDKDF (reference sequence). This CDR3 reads CATSRDFPAGTNTGELFF. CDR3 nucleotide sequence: TGTGCCACCAGCAGAGATTTCCCGGCAGGAACTAACACCGGGGAGCTGTTTTTT.

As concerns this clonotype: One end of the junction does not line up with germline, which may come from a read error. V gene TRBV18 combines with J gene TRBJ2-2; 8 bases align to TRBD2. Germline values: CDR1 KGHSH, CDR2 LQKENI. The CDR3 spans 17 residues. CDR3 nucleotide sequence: TGTGCCAGCTCACCACTTAAAGCGGGGGAGAACGCCGGGGAGCTGTTTTTT. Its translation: CASSPLKAGENAGELFF.

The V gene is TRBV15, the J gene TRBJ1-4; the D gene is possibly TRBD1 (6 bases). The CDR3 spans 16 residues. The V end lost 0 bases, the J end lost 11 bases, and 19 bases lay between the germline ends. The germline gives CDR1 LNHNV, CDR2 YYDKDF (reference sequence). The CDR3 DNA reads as TGTGCCACCAGCAGAGATTGGGACACAACAATCGGGAAACTGTTTTTT. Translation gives CATSRDWDTTIGKLFF.

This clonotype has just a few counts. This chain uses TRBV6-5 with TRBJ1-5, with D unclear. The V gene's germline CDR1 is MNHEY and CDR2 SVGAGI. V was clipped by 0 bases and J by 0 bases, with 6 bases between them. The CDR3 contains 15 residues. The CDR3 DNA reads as TGTGCCAGCAGTTACTCCCATTATAGCAATCAGCCCCAGCATTTT. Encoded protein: CASSYSHYSNQPQHF.

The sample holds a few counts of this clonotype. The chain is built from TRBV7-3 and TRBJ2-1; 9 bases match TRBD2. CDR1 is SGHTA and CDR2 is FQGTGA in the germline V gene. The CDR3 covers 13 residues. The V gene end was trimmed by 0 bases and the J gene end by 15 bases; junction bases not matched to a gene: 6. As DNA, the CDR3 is TGTGCCAGCAGCTTAACGGCGGGGGGGCTTGGGTTCTTC. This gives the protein CASSLTAGGLGFF.

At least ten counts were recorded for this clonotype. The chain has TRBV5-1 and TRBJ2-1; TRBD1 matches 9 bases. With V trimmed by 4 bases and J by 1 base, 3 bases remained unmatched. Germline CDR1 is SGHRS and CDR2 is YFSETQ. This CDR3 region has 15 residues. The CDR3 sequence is CASSPGQGSYNEQFF. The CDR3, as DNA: TGCGCCAGCAGCCCCGGACAGGGGTCCTACAATGAGCAGTTCTTC.

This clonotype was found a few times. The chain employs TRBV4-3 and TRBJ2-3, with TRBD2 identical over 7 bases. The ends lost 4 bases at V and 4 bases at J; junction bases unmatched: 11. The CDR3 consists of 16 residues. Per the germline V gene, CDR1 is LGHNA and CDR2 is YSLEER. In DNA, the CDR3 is TGCGCCAGCAGCCCCGGGCTAGCGGAGGACGCAGATACGCAGTATTTT. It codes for CASSPGLAEDADTQYF.

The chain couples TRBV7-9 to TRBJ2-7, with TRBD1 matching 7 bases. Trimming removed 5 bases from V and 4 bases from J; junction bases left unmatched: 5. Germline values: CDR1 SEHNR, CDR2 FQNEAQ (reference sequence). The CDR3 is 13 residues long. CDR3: CASSAVQGYEQYF. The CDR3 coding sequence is TGTGCCAGCAGCGCAGTACAGGGGTACGAGCAGTACTTC.

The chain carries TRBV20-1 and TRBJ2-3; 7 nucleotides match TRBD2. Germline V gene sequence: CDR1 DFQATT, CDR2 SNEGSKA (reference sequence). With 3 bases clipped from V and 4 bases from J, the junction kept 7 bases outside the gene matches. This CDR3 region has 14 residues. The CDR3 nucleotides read TGCAGTGCTAGGAGGACTAGGAGGGCAGATACGCAGTATTTT. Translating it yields CSARRTRRADTQYF.

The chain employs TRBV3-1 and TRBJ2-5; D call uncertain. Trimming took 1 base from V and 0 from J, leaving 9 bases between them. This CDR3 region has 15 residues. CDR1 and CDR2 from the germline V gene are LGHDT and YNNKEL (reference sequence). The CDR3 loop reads CASSQAGRYQETQYF. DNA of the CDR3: TGTGCCAGCAGCCAAGCCGGGCGGTACCAAGAGACCCAGTACTTC.

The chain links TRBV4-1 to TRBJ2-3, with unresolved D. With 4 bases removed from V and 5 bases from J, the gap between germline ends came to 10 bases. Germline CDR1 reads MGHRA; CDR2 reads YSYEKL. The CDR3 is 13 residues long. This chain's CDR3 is CASSPPYGDTQYF. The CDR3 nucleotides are TGCGCCAGCAGCCCTCCCTATGGAGATACGCAGTATTTT.

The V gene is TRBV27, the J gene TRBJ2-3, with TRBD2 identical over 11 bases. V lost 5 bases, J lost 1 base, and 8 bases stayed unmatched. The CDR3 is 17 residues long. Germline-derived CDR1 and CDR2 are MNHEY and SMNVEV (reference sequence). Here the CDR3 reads CASSPPPLAGGTDTQYF. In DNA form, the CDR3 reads TGTGCCAGCAGTCCCCCCCCACTAGCGGGGGGCACAGATACGCAGTATTTT.

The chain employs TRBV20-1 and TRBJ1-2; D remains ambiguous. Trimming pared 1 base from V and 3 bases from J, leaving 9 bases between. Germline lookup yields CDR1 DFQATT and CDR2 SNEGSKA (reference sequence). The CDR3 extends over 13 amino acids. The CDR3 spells CSARGLEDYGYTF. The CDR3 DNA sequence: TGCAGTGCTAGAGGCTTGGAGGACTATGGCTACACCTTC.

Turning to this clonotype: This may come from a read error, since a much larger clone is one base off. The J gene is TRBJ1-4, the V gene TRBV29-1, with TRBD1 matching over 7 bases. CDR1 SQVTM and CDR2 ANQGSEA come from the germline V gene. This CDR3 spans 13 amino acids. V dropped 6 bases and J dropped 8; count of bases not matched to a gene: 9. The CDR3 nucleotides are TGCAGCGTCACAGGGGATATGAGGGAAAAACTGTTTTTT. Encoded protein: CSVTGDMREKLFF.